These 24 T cell receptor beta chains share one sample of origin, sequenced in a study of T-cell memory formation after mild COVID-19. Via MiXCR, TCRdb re-called the 5' RACE reads, giving one row per CDR3 protein. The sample has about 560,000 distinct CDR3 sequences, about 20% seen once; the top ten hold 8.4%. The sample comprised PBMCs or a T cell subset sorted from them (not recorded which). All receptors come from an adult woman who had mild COVID-19 (a few samples of this study predate the infection). Cell type and time point are not known.

The V and J genes are TRBV7-6 and TRBJ2-3; the match to TRBD2 covers 14 bases. V gave up 0 bases and J gave up 6 bases; unmatched junction bases: 11. CDR3 size: 19 residues. Germline V gene data show CDR1 as SGHVS and CDR2 as FNYEAQ. CDR3 region: CASSLAGSGLAGGMDTQYF. The CDR3 DNA sequence: TGTGCCAGCAGCTTAGCGGGGTCCGGACTAGCGGGGGGAATGGATACGCAGTATTTT. Full variable domain (outside the CDR3, taken from reference TRBV7-6 and TRBJ2-3): GAGVSQSPRYKVTKRGQDVALRCDPISGHVSLYWYRQALGQGPEFLTYFNYEAQQDKSGLPNDRFSAERPEGSISTLTIQRTEQRDSAMYRCASSLAGSGLAGGMDTQYFGPGTRLTVL.

J is TRBJ2-7 and V is TRBV12-3 or TRBV12-4, with TRBD2 as a possible D gene (5 bases). Trimming removed 0 bases from V and 0 bases from J, with 12 bases in between. The CDR3 length is 16 residues. This CDR3 is CASSLAGGPLSYEQYF. CDR3 nucleotide sequence: TGTGCCAGCAGTTTAGCAGGAGGCCCTCTCTCCTACGAGCAGTACTTC.

The V call is TRBV6-1, the J call TRBJ2-7; 9 positions match TRBD2. V lost 4 bases to trimming and J lost 3 bases; unmatched junction nucleotides: 7. The CDR3 spans 15 residues. Germline V CDR1 and CDR2: MNHNS, SASEGT. CDR3 residues: CASSVRLAANYEQYF. The DNA of the CDR3 is TGTGCCAGCAGTGTTAGACTAGCGGCCAACTACGAGCAGTACTTC.

The CDR3 DNA sequence: TGTGCCAGCAGCCAAGTCGAGGGGCGACATGAAAAACTGTTTTTT. As protein: CASSQVEGRHEKLFF. This chain joins TRBV3-1 and TRBJ1-4, with D maybe TRBD1 (5 bases). This CDR3 region has 15 residues. The germline V gene has CDR1 LGHDT and CDR2 YNNKEL (reference sequence). Trimming pared 1 base from V and 6 bases from J, leaving 12 bases between.

This clonotype came up a few times. The chain has TRBV7-6 and TRBJ2-7; possibly TRBD1 or TRBD2 for D (5 bases each). Looked up from germline, CDR1 is SGHVS and CDR2 is FNYEAQ. V was cut by 1 base and J by 3 bases, with 13 bases left in between. This CDR3 is 15 amino acids long. Here the CDR3 reads CASSLGGSTNYEQYF. DNA of the CDR3: TGTGCCAGCAGCTTAGGGGGGTCAACCAACTACGAGCAGTACTTC.

The table lists this clonotype with a few counts. This chain joins TRBV5-1 and TRBJ2-2; D perhaps matches TRBD1 (6 bases). Looked up from germline, CDR1 is SGHRS and CDR2 is YFSETQ. The germline V and J ends were trimmed by 7 bases and 1 base, with 14 bases remaining between them. The CDR3 length is 15 residues. CDR3: CASLDLTGNTGELFF. The CDR3 DNA sequence: TGCGCCAGCTTGGACCTGACAGGGAACACCGGGGAGCTGTTTTTT.

The chain has TRBV9 and TRBJ2-3; D is undetermined. The CDR3 totals 13 residues. The V end was cut by 3 bases, the J end by 2 bases, with 7 bases between. CDR1 is SGDLS and CDR2 is YYNGEE in the germline V gene. CDR3 nucleotides: TGTGCCAGCAGCGAGATTCTCACAGATACGCAGTATTTT. This gives the protein CASSEILTDTQYF. The full variable domain, its missing parts supplied by reference TRBV9 and TRBJ2-3, is DSGVTQTPKHLITATGQRVTLRCSPRSGDLSVYWYQQSLDQGLQFLIQYYNGEERAKGNILERFSAQQFPDLHSELNLSSLELGDSALYFCASSEILTDTQYFGPGTRLTVL.

This clonotype appeared a few times. V usage is TRBV15 and J usage is TRBJ2-1, with 11 bases identical to TRBD1. CDR1 and CDR2 from the germline V gene are LNHNV and YYDKDF (reference sequence). This CDR3 has 15 residues. Germline trimming cut 4 bases from V and 4 bases from J; bases unmatched to any gene: 3. CDR3 DNA: TGTGCCACCAGCATTGGACAGGGGGCATACAATGAGCAGTTCTTC. Translating gives CATSIGQGAYNEQFF. The whole variable domain, filled in from reference TRBV15 and TRBJ2-1, reads DAMVIQNPRYQVTQFGKPVTLSCSQTLNHNVMYWYQQKSSQAPKLLFHYYDKDFNNEADTPDNFQSRRPNTSFCFLDIRSPGLGDTAMYLCATSIGQGAYNEQFFGPGTRLTVL.

CDR3 amino acids: CASDVREGLTGRSNQPQHF. As DNA, the CDR3 is TGTGCCAGCGACGTCAGGGAGGGGCTCACAGGACGTAGCAATCAGCCCCAGCATTTT. The chain links TRBV27 to TRBJ1-5; possible D gene TRBD1, 5 bases. The CDR3 loop spans 19 amino acids. The V end lost 8 bases, the J end lost 0 bases, and 26 bases lay between the germline ends. The germline V gene encodes CDR1 MNHEY and CDR2 SMNVEV (reference sequence).

This clonotype was counted at least ten times. This chain links TRBV11-2 with TRBJ2-3, with D possibly TRBD1 on 6 matching bases. V lost 1 base, J lost 6 bases, and 14 bases lay in between. The CDR3 is 15 amino acids. Germline CDR1 reads SGHAT; CDR2 reads FQNNGV. CDR3 residues: CASSLVQGPPDTQYF. The DNA for the CDR3 is TGTGCCAGCAGCTTAGTTCAGGGGCCCCCTGATACGCAGTATTTT. Based on the CDR3 plus reference TRBV11-2 and TRBJ2-3, the full variable domain is EAGVAQSPRYKIIEKRQSVAFWCNPISGHATLYWYQQILGQGPKLLIQFQNNGVVDDSQLPKDRFSAERLKGVDSTLKIQPAKLEDSAVYLCASSLVQGPPDTQYFGPGTRLTVL.

At least ten counts were recorded for this clonotype. V gene TRBV20-1 combines with J gene TRBJ1-5; 8 positions agree with TRBD1. Germline trimming cut 6 bases from V and 4 bases from J; bases unmatched to any gene: 14. CDR3 length equals 16 residues. Germline assignment: CDR1 DFQATT and CDR2 SNEGSKA (reference sequence). Written as DNA, the CDR3 is TGCAGTGCCCGGGACAGGCAGACCGGGGGAAATCAGCCCCAGCATTTT. It yields the protein CSARDRQTGGNQPQHF.

This clonotype was detected a few times. V gene TRBV2 combines with J gene TRBJ2-2, with D possibly being TRBD1 or TRBD2 (6 bases each). The V end was cut by 7 bases, the J end by 0 bases, with 9 bases between. The CDR3 is made up of 14 amino acids. Germline V CDR1 and CDR2: SNHLY, FYNNEI. CDR3 sequence reads: CASIGGPNTGELFF. DNA of the CDR3: TGTGCCAGCATAGGGGGGCCGAACACCGGGGAGCTGTTTTTT.

The chain links TRBV20-1 to TRBJ2-3, with D perhaps TRBD1 (5 bases). V shed 6 bases and J shed 3 bases, with 13 bases lying between them. CDR3 length: 13 residues. The germline gives CDR1 DFQATT, CDR2 SNEGSKA (reference sequence). The CDR3 here is CSASPAGTDTQYF. CDR3 sequence (DNA): TGCAGTGCCTCCCCGGCAGGGACAGATACGCAGTATTTT.

At least ten counts were recorded for this clonotype. The V call is TRBV3-1, the J call TRBJ1-1, with 12 bases fitting TRBD1. CDR1 is LGHDT, CDR2 YNNKEL, per germline (reference sequence). The CDR3 extends over 15 amino acids. Trimming cost V 3 bases and J 6 bases; bases outside gene matches: 5. CDR3 sequence reads: CASSQLGTGGPEAFF. CDR3 nucleotides: TGTGCCAGCAGCCAGTTAGGGACAGGGGGCCCTGAAGCTTTCTTT.

There are a few counts of this clonotype. The V call is TRBV28, the J call TRBJ2-5, with D perhaps TRBD1 or TRBD2 (5 bases each). The CDR3 is 15 amino acids. Germline lookup yields CDR1 MDHEN and CDR2 SYDVKM. Trimming removed 2 bases at V and 5 bases at J, with 15 bases between. CDR3: CASSLGAKRVETQYF. CDR3 bases: TGTGCCAGCAGTTTAGGGGCCAAGAGGGTTGAGACCCAGTACTTC. Full variable domain (rest looked up from reference TRBV28 and TRBJ2-5): DVKVTQSSRYLVKRTGEKVFLECVQDMDHENMFWYRQDPGLGLRLIYFSYDVKMKEKGDIPEGYSVSREKKERFSLILESASTNQTSMYLCASSLGAKRVETQYFGPGTRLLVL.

In its sample, this clonotype was seen a few times. The rearrangement uses TRBV7-9 and TRBJ1-5, with a possible D match to TRBD1 (5 bases). The CDR3 sequence is 14 residues long. Germline lookup yields CDR1 SEHNR and CDR2 FQNEAQ (reference sequence). Trimming removed 6 bases at V and 4 bases at J, with 13 bases between. The CDR3 loop is CASSFSGPNQPQHF. The CDR3 region has the DNA TGTGCCAGCAGTTTTTCGGGGCCAAATCAGCCCCAGCATTTT. The full variable domain, with the rest looked up from reference TRBV7-9 and TRBJ1-5, is DTGVSQNPRHKITKRGQNVTFRCDPISEHNRLYWYRQTLGQGPEFLTYFQNEAQLEKSRLLSDRFSAERPKGSFSTLEIQRTEQGDSAMYLCASSFSGPNQPQHFGDGTRLSIL.

The CDR3, as DNA: TGTGCCAGTAGTCGGGACAGACGCTCCTACGAGCAGTACTTC. It is translated as CASSRDRRSYEQYF. J is TRBJ2-7 and V is TRBV19; 7 nucleotides line up with TRBD1. Germline values: CDR1 LNHDA, CDR2 SQIVND (reference sequence). J was trimmed by 0 bases and V by 5 bases; bases with no gene match: 4. This CDR3 region has 14 residues.

CDR3 in amino acids: CSASGISPSAYTDTQYF. The CDR3 DNA reads as TGCAGTGCTAGCGGGATATCCCCATCCGCCTACACAGATACGCAGTATTTT. This chain joins TRBV20-1 and TRBJ2-3; a weak D match, TRBD2 (5 bases). The germline CDR1 and CDR2 sequences are DFQATT and SNEGSKA (reference sequence). Trimming left V 3 bases short and J 2 bases short, with 21 bases between. The CDR3 loop spans 17 amino acids.

The genes are TRBV29-1 and TRBJ1-4, with D possibly matching TRBD1 (5 bases). Per the germline V gene, CDR1 is SQVTM and CDR2 is ANQGSEA. V was shortened by 6 bases and J by 7 bases, with 12 bases between the two germline ends. There are 12 residues in the CDR3. The CDR3 sequence: CSVRAGSEKLFF. CDR3 nucleotide sequence: TGCAGCGTCAGAGCAGGGTCTGAAAAACTGTTTTTT.

The V gene is TRBV9, the J gene TRBJ2-7, with a tentative D call TRBD1 (7 bases). The V and J ends lost 0 bases and 8 bases respectively, with 15 bases between them. From germline, CDR1 is SGDLS and CDR2 YYNGEE. This CDR3 region has 14 residues. CDR3 coding DNA: TGTGCCAGCAGCGTAGCTCAGCAGGGGGGCAAGCAGTACTTC. Protein product: CASSVAQQGGKQYF.

There are a few counts of this clonotype. The chain uses TRBV11-2 and TRBJ1-2, with D possibly TRBD1 on 6 matching bases. Germline V gene data show CDR1 as SGHAT and CDR2 as FQNNGV. Trimming stripped 5 bases from V and 2 bases from J, with 9 bases between. The CDR3 covers 13 residues. CDR3 nucleotides: TGTGCCAGCAGCACCGACAGGAACTATGGCTACACCTTC. As protein: CASSTDRNYGYTF.

The chain links TRBV11-2 to TRBJ1-2, with 8 bases that match TRBD1. The CDR3 totals 14 residues. CDR1 is SGHAT and CDR2 is FQNNGV in the germline V gene. The V and J ends lost 2 bases and 8 bases, in that order; junction bases with no gene match: 7. CDR3 DNA sequence: TGTGCCAGCAGCTTACAGGGGGCGATCTTAGGCTACACCTTC. Protein sequence: CASSLQGAILGYTF.

This chain connects TRBV12-3 or TRBV12-4 to TRBJ1-1; TRBD1 might be the D (5 bases). CDR3 size: 15 residues. V lost 2 bases and J lost 8, with 18 bases in between. The CDR3 nucleotides are TGTGCCAGCAGTTTACCCTCATCGGGGGGTTGGGAAGCTTTCTTT. Translation gives CASSLPSSGGWEAFF.

This chain connects TRBV7-6 to TRBJ2-5; no clear D gene. Germline CDR1 SGHVS, CDR2 FNYEAQ. This CDR3 is built from 13 residues. With 5 bases removed from V and 5 bases from J, the gap between germline ends came to 12 bases. The CDR3 nucleotides are TGTGCCAGCAGCCGAACCCTGGCGGAGACCCAGTACTTC. This sequence encodes CASSRTLAETQYF.